A selection of T cell receptor beta chains follows, all from one sample in a study of T-cell reconstitution after alpha-beta-depleted transplantation in children. MiXCR, applied by TCRdb to the PCR reads, yields one record per CDR3 protein. The data contain around 440,000 distinct CDR3 sequences, around 15% of them singletons. The starting material was PBMCs, mostly from graft donor cells, obtained 360 days after TCRalphabeta/CD19-depleted stem cell transplant. The origin of the receptors is a boy less than two years old who had a stem cell transplant for Wiskott-Aldrich syndrome, so the T cells may come from the graft donor. Each CDR3 is given with its conserved first and last residue. A D gene is named only where the DNA matches it firmly. Clone size is stated in some rows and not others, as once, few, many or a class when expanded.

cdr3_aa: CSVQDRRGANVLTF; cdr3_nt: TGCAGCGTTCAAGACAGGCGTGGGGCCAACGTCCTGACTTTC; clone_size: few; v_call: TRBV29-1; j_call: TRBJ2-6; d_call: .
cdr3_aa: CASSLDVIPNTEAFF; cdr3_nt: TGCGCCAGCAGCTTGGACGTCATCCCGAACACTGAAGCTTTCTTT; clone_size: many; v_call: TRBV5-1; j_call: TRBJ1-1; d_call: .
cdr3_aa: CATSVGANGNTIYF; cdr3_nt: TGTGCCACCAGCGTGGGCGCCAATGGAAACACCATATATTTT; clone_size: .; v_call: TRBV15; j_call: TRBJ1-3; d_call: .
cdr3_aa: CASSSPGFWANEQFF; cdr3_nt: TGTGCCAGCAGTTCCCCAGGGTTTTGGGCCAATGAGCAGTTCTTC; clone_size: few; v_call: TRBV28; j_call: TRBJ2-1; d_call: .
cdr3_aa: CASSRERSGTGTEAFF; cdr3_nt: TGTGCCAGCTCACGGGAAAGATCAGGTACTGGCACTGAAGCTTTCTTT; clone_size: .; v_call: TRBV18; j_call: TRBJ1-1; d_call: .
cdr3_aa: CSARADRGRISNQPQHF; cdr3_nt: TGCAGTGCTAGAGCCGACAGGGGGAGAATAAGCAATCAGCCCCAGCATTTT; clone_size: many; v_call: TRBV20-1; j_call: TRBJ1-5; d_call: TRBD1
cdr3_aa: CASMSFYGYTF; cdr3_nt: TGTGCCAGTATGTCCTTCTATGGCTACACCTTC; clone_size: .; v_call: TRBV19; j_call: TRBJ1-2; d_call: .
cdr3_aa: CASSYRDSYSYEQYF; cdr3_nt: TGCGCCAGCAGCTACCGGGACTCATACTCCTACGAGCAGTACTTC; clone_size: few; v_call: TRBV5-1; j_call: TRBJ2-7; d_call: .
cdr3_aa: CASSLGFRDTEAFF; cdr3_nt: TGTGCCAGCAGCTTAGGTTTCAGGGACACTGAAGCTTTCTTT; clone_size: .; v_call: TRBV11-2; j_call: TRBJ1-1; d_call: .
cdr3_aa: CASSQVGFQETQYF; cdr3_nt: TGTGCCAGCAGCCAAGTAGGGTTCCAAGAGACCCAGTACTTC; clone_size: .; v_call: TRBV3-1; j_call: TRBJ2-5; d_call: .
cdr3_aa: CASSPGQAYSYEQYF; cdr3_nt: TGTGCCAGCAGCCCGGGACAGGCCTACTCCTACGAGCAGTACTTC; clone_size: .; v_call: TRBV7-9; j_call: TRBJ2-7; d_call: TRBD1
cdr3_aa: CASSLGAAYGYTF; cdr3_nt: TGTGCCAGCAGTTTAGGGGCGGCCTATGGCTACACCTTC; clone_size: many; v_call: TRBV12-3/TRBV12-4; j_call: TRBJ1-2; d_call: .
cdr3_aa: CSVRGLAGRNSPLHF; cdr3_nt: TGCAGTGTTAGAGGTCTGGCAGGGAGGAATTCACCCCTCCACTTT; clone_size: once; v_call: TRBV20-1; j_call: TRBJ1-6; d_call: .
cdr3_aa: CASSSSSGASFYEQYF; cdr3_nt: TGTGCCAGCAGTAGCTCTAGCGGGGCTTCCTTCTACGAGCAGTACTTC; clone_size: few; v_call: TRBV9; j_call: TRBJ2-7; d_call: TRBD2
cdr3_aa: CASSWDRGTSNQPQHF; cdr3_nt: TGTGCCAGCAGTTGGGACAGGGGAACTAGCAATCAGCCCCAGCATTTT; clone_size: .; v_call: TRBV12-3/TRBV12-4; j_call: TRBJ1-5; d_call: TRBD1
cdr3_aa: CAISSPRTSGAETQYF; cdr3_nt: TGTGCCATCAGTTCCCCCCGGACTAGTGGAGCAGAGACCCAGTACTTC; clone_size: few; v_call: TRBV10-3; j_call: TRBJ2-5; d_call: TRBD2
cdr3_aa: CATWDRHYEQYF; cdr3_nt: TGTGCCACTTGGGACCGGCACTACGAGCAGTACTTC; clone_size: .; v_call: TRBV6-5; j_call: TRBJ2-7; d_call: .
cdr3_aa: CASSSRDYEQYF; cdr3_nt: TGCGCCAGCAGCTCTCGGGACTACGAGCAGTACTTC; clone_size: few; v_call: TRBV4-1; j_call: TRBJ2-7; d_call: .
cdr3_aa: CASSLATGRTNEKLFF; cdr3_nt: TGTGCCAGCAGCTTAGCGACTGGTAGAACTAATGAAAAACTGTTTTTT; clone_size: few; v_call: TRBV7-8; j_call: TRBJ1-4; d_call: .
cdr3_aa: CAISESAGTYNEQFF; cdr3_nt: TGTGCCATCAGTGAGTCGGCAGGGACCTACAATGAGCAGTTCTTC; clone_size: .; v_call: TRBV10-3; j_call: TRBJ2-1; d_call: .
cdr3_aa: CASSVATSLAGRQETQYF; cdr3_nt: TGTGCCAGCAGCGTAGCTACGTCTCTAGCGGGTCGTCAAGAGACCCAGTACTTC; clone_size: few; v_call: TRBV9; j_call: TRBJ2-5; d_call: TRBD2
cdr3_aa: CATGDQVYNEQFF; cdr3_nt: TGTGCCACCGGTGACCAGGTATACAATGAGCAGTTCTTC; clone_size: many; v_call: TRBV24-1; j_call: TRBJ2-1; d_call: .
cdr3_aa: CASSSKGLASYEQYF; cdr3_nt: TGTGCCAGCAGCTCAAAGGGACTAGCGTCCTACGAGCAGTACTTC; clone_size: .; v_call: TRBV7-9; j_call: TRBJ2-7; d_call: TRBD2
cdr3_aa: CASSPRFRGEEKLFF; cdr3_nt: TGTGCCAGCAGCCCTCGGTTCCGGGGGGAGGAAAAACTGTTTTTT; clone_size: .; v_call: TRBV11-2; j_call: TRBJ1-4; d_call: .
cdr3_aa: CASSLTPGAFYGYTF; cdr3_nt: TGTGCCAGCAGCCTAACTCCCGGGGCCTTCTATGGCTACACCTTC; clone_size: few; v_call: TRBV12-3/TRBV12-4; j_call: TRBJ1-2; d_call: .
cdr3_aa: CASSYSPGLWGGGSTDTQYF; cdr3_nt: TGTGCCAGCAGTTACTCGCCCGGTCTCTGGGGGGGAGGGAGCACAGATACGCAGTATTTT; clone_size: .; v_call: TRBV6-2/TRBV6-3; j_call: TRBJ2-3; d_call: TRBD2
cdr3_aa: CASSRDRTKKETQYF; cdr3_nt: TGTGCCAGCAGCAGGGACAGGACGAAGAAAGAGACCCAGTACTTC; clone_size: .; v_call: TRBV7-9; j_call: TRBJ2-5; d_call: TRBD1
cdr3_aa: CATSDPRGGWDTQYF; cdr3_nt: TGTGCCACCAGTGACCCCCGGGGAGGTTGGGATACGCAGTATTTT; clone_size: .; v_call: TRBV24-1; j_call: TRBJ2-3; d_call: .